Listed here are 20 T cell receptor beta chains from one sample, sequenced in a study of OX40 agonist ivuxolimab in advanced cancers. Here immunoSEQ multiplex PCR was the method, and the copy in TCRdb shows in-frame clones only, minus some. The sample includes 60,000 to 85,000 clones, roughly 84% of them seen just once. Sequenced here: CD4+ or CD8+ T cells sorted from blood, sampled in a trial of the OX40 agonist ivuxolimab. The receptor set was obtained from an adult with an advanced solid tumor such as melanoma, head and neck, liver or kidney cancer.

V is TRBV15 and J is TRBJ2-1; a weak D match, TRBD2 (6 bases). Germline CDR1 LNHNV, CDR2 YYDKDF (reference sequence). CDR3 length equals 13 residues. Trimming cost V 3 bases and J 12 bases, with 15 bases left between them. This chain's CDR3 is CATSSPDSGGQFF. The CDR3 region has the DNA TGTGCCACCAGCAGCCCGGACTCCGGGGGGCAGTTCTTC.

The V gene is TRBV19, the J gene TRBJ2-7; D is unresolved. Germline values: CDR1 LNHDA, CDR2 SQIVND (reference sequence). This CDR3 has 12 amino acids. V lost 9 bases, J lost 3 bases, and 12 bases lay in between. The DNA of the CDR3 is TGTGCCAGCCGCGCCAGAAACTACGAGCAGTACTTC. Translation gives CASRARNYEQYF.

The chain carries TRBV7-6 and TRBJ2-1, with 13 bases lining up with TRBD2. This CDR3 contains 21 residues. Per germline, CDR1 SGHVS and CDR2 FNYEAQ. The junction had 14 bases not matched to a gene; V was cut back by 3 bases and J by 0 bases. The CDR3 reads CASSFPETGTSGAYSYNEQFF. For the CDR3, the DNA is TGTGCCAGCAGCTTCCCAGAGACAGGGACTAGCGGGGCCTACTCCTACAATGAGCAGTTCTTC.

The CDR3 DNA follows: TGTGCCAGCACCGCGGGACAGTTCTCCTACGAGCAGTACTTC. Encoded protein: CASTAGQFSYEQYF. V is TRBV5-4 and J is TRBJ2-7, with a weak D call TRBD1 (7 bases). The CDR3 is made up of 14 amino acids. V lost 6 bases, J lost 0 bases, and 13 bases lay in between. The V gene's germline CDR1 is SGHNT and CDR2 YYREEE (reference sequence).

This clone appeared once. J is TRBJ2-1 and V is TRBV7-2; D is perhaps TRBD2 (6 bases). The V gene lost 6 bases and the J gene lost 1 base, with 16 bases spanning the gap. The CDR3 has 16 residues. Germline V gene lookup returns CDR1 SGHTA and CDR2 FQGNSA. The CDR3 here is CASRRRAGFSYNEQFF. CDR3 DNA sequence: TGTGCCAGCAGGAGGCGGGCGGGGTTTTCCTACAATGAGCAGTTCTTC. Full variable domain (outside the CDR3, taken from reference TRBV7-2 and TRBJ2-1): GAGVSQSPSNKVTEKGKDVELRCDPISGHTALYWYRQSLGQGLEFLIYFQGNSAPDKSGLPSDRFSAERTGGSVSTLTIQRTQQEDSAVYLCASRRRAGFSYNEQFFGPGTRLTVL.

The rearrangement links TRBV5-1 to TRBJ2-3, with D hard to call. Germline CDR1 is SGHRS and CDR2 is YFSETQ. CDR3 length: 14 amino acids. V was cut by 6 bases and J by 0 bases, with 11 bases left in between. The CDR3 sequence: CASTRDTSTDTQYF. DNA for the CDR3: TGCGCCAGCACCCGAGATACTAGCACAGATACGCAGTATTTT.

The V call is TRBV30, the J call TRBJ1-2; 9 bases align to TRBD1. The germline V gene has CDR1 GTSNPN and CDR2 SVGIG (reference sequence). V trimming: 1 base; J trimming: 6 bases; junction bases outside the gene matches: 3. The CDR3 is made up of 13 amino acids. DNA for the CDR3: TGTGCCTGGAGTGCGGACAGGGGCAATGGCTACACCTTC. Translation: CAWSADRGNGYTF.

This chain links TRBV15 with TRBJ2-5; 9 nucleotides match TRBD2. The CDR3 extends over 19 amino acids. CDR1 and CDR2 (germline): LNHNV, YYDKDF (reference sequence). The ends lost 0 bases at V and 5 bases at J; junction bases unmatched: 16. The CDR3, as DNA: TGTGCCACCAGCAGAGATATTTCAGGCGGGGGGGCCATTAAGGAGACCCAGTACTTC. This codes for CATSRDISGGGAIKETQYF.

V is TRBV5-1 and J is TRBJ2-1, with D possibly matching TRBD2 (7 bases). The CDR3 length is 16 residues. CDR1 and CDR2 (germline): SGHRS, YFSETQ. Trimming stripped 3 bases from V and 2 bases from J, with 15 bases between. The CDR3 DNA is TGCGCCAGCAGCTGGGGAGGGGGGCCAGCCTACAATGAGCAGTTCTTC. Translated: CASSWGGGPAYNEQFF.

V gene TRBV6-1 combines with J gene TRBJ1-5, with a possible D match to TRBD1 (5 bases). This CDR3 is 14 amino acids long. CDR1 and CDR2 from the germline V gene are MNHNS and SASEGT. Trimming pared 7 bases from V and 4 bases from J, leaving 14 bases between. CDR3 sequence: CASNRDGGNQPQHF. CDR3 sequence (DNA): TGTGCCAGCAACCGGGACGGAGGAAATCAGCCCCAGCATTTT.

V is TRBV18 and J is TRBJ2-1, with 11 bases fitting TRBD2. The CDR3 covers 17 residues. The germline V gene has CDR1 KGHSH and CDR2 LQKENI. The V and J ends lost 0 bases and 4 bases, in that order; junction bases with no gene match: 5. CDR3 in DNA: TGTGCCAGCTCACCACCGCTAGCGGGGGGCCGTTACAATGAGCAGTTCTTC. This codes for CASSPPLAGGRYNEQFF.

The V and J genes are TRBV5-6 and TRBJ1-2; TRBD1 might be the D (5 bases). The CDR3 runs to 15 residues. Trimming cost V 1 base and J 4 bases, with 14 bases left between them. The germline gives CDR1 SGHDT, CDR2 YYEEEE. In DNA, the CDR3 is TGTGCCAGCAGCTTGATCAGCCGGGACGGCTATGGCTACACCTTC. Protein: CASSLISRDGYGYTF.

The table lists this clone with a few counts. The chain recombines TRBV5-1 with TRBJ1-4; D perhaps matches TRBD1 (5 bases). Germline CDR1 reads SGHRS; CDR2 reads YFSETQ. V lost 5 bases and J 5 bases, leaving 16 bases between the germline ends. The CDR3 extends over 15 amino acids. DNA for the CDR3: TGCGCCAGCAGTTACGAGAGGGGCCCAAATGAAAAACTGTTTTTT. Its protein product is CASSYERGPNEKLFF.

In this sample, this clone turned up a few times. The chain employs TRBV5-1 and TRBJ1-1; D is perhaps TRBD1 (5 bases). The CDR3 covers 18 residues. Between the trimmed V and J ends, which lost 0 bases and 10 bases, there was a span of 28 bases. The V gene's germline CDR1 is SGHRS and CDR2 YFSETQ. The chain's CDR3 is CASSLAGQSLGGNVGAFF. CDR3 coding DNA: TGCGCCAGCAGCTTGGCAGGGCAGTCCCTTGGGGGTAACGTTGGAGCTTTCTTT.

The CDR3 reads CASSGVRSTDTQYF. CDR3 nucleotide sequence: TGTGCCAGCAGCGGAGTACGCTCCACAGATACGCAGTATTTT. The chain joins TRBV5-6 to TRBJ2-3; D gene ambiguous. Between the trimmed V and J ends, which lost 4 bases and 2 bases, there was a span of 11 bases. Germline V gene sequence: CDR1 SGHDT, CDR2 YYEEEE. The CDR3 is 14 residues long.

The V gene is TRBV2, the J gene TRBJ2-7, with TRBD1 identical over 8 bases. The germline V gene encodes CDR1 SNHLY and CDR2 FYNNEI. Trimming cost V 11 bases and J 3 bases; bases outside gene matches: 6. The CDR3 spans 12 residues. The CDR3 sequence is CAGQGQLYEQYF. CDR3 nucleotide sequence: TGTGCCGGACAGGGACAGCTCTACGAGCAGTACTTC. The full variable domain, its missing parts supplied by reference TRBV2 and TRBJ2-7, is EPEVTQTPSHQVTQMGQEVILRCVPISNHLYFYWYRQILGQKVEFLVSFYNNEISEKSEIFDDQFSVERPDGSNFTLKIRSTKLEDSAMYFCAGQGQLYEQYFGPGTRLTVT.

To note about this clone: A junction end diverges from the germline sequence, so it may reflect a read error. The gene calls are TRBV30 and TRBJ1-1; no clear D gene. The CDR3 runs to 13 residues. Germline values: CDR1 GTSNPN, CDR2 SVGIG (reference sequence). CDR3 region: CVWRLRQDTEAFF. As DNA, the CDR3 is TGTGTCTGGAGACTCCGTCAGGACACTGAAGCTTTCTTT.

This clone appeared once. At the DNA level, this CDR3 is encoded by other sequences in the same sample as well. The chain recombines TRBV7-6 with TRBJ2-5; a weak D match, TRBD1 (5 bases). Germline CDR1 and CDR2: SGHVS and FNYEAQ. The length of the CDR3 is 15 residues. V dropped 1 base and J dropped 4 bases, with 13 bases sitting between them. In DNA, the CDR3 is TGTGCCAGCAGCTTAGGGGTTCAGGGTGGAGAGACCCAGTACTTC. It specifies CASSLGVQGGETQYF.

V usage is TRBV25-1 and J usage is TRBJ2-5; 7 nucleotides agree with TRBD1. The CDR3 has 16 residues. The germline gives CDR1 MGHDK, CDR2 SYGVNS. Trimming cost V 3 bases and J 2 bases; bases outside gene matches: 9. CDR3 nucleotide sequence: TGTGCCAGCAGTGACCAGCTACGACAGGGTCAAGAGACCCAGTACTTC. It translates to CASSDQLRQGQETQYF.

CDR3 DNA: TGCGCCAGCAGCCAACCCCGGGACAGGGCTTACGAGCAGTACTTC. This codes for CASSQPRDRAYEQYF. This chain links TRBV4-1 with TRBJ2-7; 9 bases fit TRBD1. V lost 2 bases, J lost 4 bases, and 6 bases stayed unmatched. CDR1 and CDR2 from the germline V gene are MGHRA and YSYEKL. This CDR3 region has 15 residues.